This T cell receptor (beta chain) was recovered during a study of T cells in localized non-small cell lung cancer (dated by TCRdb to about 2020). General notes on the study: The study analyzed T cell repertoires of hundreds of early-stage NSCLC patients, comparing tumors and uninvolved tumor-adjacent lungs. NSCLC patients had a mean age of roughly 66 years, and 129 were male and 85 to 110 female. The cohort consisted of 236 treatment-naive NSCLC patients whose localized lung tumors had been resected. Results and caveats for the whole study, not just this receptor: Because of the exploratory design, TCR variables were selected using unadjusted p-values without false-discovery rate correction. Multi-region tumor sequencing was not performed, so intratumor heterogeneity could not be excluded. Higher blood T cell density associated with longer overall survival, while higher adjacent-lung clonality associated with shorter survival. Uninvolved tumor-adjacent lung showed the highest T cell clonality, higher than tumor, which suggests more focused antigenic responses in the adjacent lung. Of the top 100 tumor clones, a median of roughly 56 were detected in paired uninvolved adjacent lung; roughly 29 were also among that lung's top 100.

On this clone: Its binding antigen is unknown. Base quality data are lacking; no much larger clone is found one base away.

At diagnosis, peripheral blood, uninvolved tumor-adjacent lung and tumor were collected and stored as a combination of fresh-frozen and FFPE material. The immunoSEQ Assay was used to sequence TCR beta CDR3 regions from DNA. For the original study's pipeline: To compute T cell density, TCR beta template counts were normalized to usable DNA, which was estimated by amplifying housekeeping genes. Richness was estimated using the preseqR package, with extrapolation to 400,000 templates for PBMC samples and to 120,000 templates for tissue samples. Clonality was calculated as one minus Pielou's evenness. To identify tissue-enriched TCRs, differential abundance testing was run on productive amino-acid clonotypes with a minimum total count of 5 and an alpha of 0.1. The Jaccard Index and the Morisita Overlap Index were used to measure repertoire overlap between compartments. TCR beta CDR3s were clustered by GLIPH together with public tetramer-defined viral CDR3s, and at least three viral sequences plus V-gene enrichment were required for viral motifs. TCRdb stores this immuneACCESS table with in-frame sequences only. Part of the clones is absent; in the studies checked, under half of the shortfall reflects unresolved V genes, and no reason is known for the rest. That table furnishes V, J and clone size, whereas the DNA furnished D and trimming. For this sample the table gives thousands of clones, of which 28% were detected only once. Of the sample, 6.5% to 9.5% falls within the top ten clones.

Reading from cysteine to phenylalanine, the CDR3 counts 15 amino acids. CDR3 DNA only is kept here, 45 bases in frame from base 1. The V and J ends are trimmed by 1 base and 8 bases, leaving 14 bases between them. CDR1 and CDR2 are read off the germline V gene as SGHNT and YENEEA. The V and J genes are TRBV11-3 and TRBJ1-4, and perhaps TRBD1 as D gene, on 5 matching bases. This clonotype originated in a female donor older than 55 with stage I lung adenocarcinoma. This material consisted of lung tumor tissue, taken before any cancer treatment. The nucleotide sequence is given as TGTGCCAGCAGCTTAGTGGGGACGGGTAACGAAAAACTGTTTTTT. Translated, it gives CASSLVGTGNEKLFF.